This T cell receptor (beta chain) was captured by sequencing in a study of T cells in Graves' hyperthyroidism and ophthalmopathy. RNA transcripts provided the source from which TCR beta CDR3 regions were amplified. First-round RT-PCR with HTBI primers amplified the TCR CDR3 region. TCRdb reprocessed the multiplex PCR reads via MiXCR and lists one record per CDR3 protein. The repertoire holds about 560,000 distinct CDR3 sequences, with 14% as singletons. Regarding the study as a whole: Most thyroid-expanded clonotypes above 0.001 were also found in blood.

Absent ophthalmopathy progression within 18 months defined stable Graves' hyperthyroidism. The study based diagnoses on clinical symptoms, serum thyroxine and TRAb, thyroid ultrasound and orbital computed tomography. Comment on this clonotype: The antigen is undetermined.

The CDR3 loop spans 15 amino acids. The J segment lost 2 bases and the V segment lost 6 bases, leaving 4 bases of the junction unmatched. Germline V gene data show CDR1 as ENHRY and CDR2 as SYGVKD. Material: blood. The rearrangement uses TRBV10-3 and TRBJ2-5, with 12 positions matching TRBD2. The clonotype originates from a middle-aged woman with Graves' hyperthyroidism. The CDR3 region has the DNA TGTGCCATCAGCTGGACTAGCGGGGTACAAGAGACCCAGTACTTC. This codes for CAISWTSGVQETQYF.